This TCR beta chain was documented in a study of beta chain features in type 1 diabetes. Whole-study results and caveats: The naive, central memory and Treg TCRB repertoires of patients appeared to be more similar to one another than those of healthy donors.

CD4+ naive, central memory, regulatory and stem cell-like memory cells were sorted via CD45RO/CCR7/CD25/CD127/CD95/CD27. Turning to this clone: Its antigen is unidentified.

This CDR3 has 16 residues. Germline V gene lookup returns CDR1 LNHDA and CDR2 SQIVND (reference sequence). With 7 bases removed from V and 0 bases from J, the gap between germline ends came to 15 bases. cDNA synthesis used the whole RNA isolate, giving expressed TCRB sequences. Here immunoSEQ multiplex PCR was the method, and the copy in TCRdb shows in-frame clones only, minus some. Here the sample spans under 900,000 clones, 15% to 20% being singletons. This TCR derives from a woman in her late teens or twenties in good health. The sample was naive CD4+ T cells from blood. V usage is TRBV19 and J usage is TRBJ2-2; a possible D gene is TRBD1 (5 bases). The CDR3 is CASKVGQRTNTGELFF. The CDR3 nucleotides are TGTGCCAGTAAAGTAGGACAAAGAACGAACACCGGGGAGCTGTTTTTT.